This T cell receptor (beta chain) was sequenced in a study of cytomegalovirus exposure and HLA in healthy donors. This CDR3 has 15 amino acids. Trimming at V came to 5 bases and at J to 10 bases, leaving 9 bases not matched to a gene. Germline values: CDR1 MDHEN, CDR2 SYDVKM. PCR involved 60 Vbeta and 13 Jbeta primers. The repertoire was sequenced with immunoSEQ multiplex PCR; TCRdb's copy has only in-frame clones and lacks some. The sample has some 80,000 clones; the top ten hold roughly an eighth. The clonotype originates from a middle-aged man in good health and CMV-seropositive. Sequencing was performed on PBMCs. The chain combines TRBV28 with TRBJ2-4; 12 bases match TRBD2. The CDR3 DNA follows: TGTGCCAGCAGTCAATTTCTCCTAGCGGGAGGGATTCAGTACTTC. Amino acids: CASSQFLLAGGIQYF.